The rows below give T cell receptor beta chains drawn from one sample of a study of blood T cell repertoires in COVID-19. TCRdb's table, derived via immunoSEQ multiplex PCR, lists solely in-frame clones and lacks some. Here the sample spans 200,000 to 300,000 clones, approximately 86% being singletons. Sequencing was done on a sample of peripheral blood. Receptors were obtained from a woman in her fifties or sixties with active or convalescent COVID-19. CDR3s include the opening cysteine and the closing phenylalanine or tryptophan. Fields, in order: D gene, clone size, V gene, J gene, CDR3 protein, CDR3 DNA. D genes are given only for firm matches. Size is stated for part of the rows, as once, few or many counts, or as a class when the clone is expanded.

d_call: TRBD1
clone_size: -
v_call: TRBV15
j_call: TRBJ1-5
cdr3_aa: CATSLLDRGGNQPQHF
cdr3_nt: TGTGCCACCAGCTTACTAGACAGGGGCGGCAATCAGCCCCAGCATTTT

d_call: -
clone_size: -
v_call: TRBV11-3
j_call: TRBJ1-2
cdr3_aa: CASSFLRGDNYGYTF
cdr3_nt: TGTGCCAGCAGCTTCCTGCGGGGGGATAACTATGGCTACACCTTC

d_call: TRBD2
clone_size: -
v_call: TRBV20-1
j_call: TRBJ2-1
cdr3_aa: CSASRREAQFF
cdr3_nt: TGCAGTGCTAGTCGGCGGGAGGCCCAGTTCTTC

d_call: -
clone_size: -
v_call: TRBV9
j_call: TRBJ2-1
cdr3_aa: CASSETSSYNEQFF
cdr3_nt: TGTGCCAGCAGCGAAACTAGCTCCTACAATGAGCAGTTCTTC

d_call: -
clone_size: -
v_call: TRBV7-2
j_call: TRBJ2-3
cdr3_aa: CASSFGRGTDTQYF
cdr3_nt: TGTGCCAGCAGTTTTGGGAGAGGAACAGATACGCAGTATTTT

d_call: TRBD2
clone_size: -
v_call: TRBV19
j_call: TRBJ2-1
cdr3_aa: CATIPPGLDYTEQFF
cdr3_nt: TGTGCCACCATCCCACCGGGACTAGACTACACTGAGCAGTTCTTC

d_call: TRBD2
clone_size: -
v_call: TRBV2
j_call: TRBJ2-7
cdr3_aa: CASRQLAGGPGEQYF
cdr3_nt: TGTGCCAGCAGACAGCTAGCGGGAGGGCCCGGCGAGCAGTACTTC

d_call: TRBD1
clone_size: -
v_call: TRBV16
j_call: TRBJ1-6
cdr3_aa: CASSQSARGSSPLHF
cdr3_nt: TGTGCCAGCAGCCAATCTGCCAGGGGGAGTTCACCCCTCCACTTT

d_call: TRBD1
clone_size: -
v_call: TRBV18
j_call: TRBJ1-1
cdr3_aa: CASSLSKGGGTEAFF
cdr3_nt: TGTGCCAGCTCACTATCTAAAGGGGGCGGCACTGAAGCTTTCTTT

d_call: -
clone_size: -
v_call: TRBV6-5
j_call: TRBJ1-1
cdr3_aa: CASRETRGTEAFF
cdr3_nt: TGTGCCAGCAGAGAGACCCGGGGGACTGAAGCTTTCTTT

d_call: -
clone_size: -
v_call: TRBV7-8
j_call: TRBJ1-2
cdr3_aa: CASSLSGGGYTF
cdr3_nt: TGTGCCAGCAGCCTCTCCGGGGGTGGCTACACCTTC

d_call: TRBD2
clone_size: -
v_call: TRBV19
j_call: TRBJ2-3
cdr3_aa: CASSLLAARRDTQYF
cdr3_nt: TGTGCCAGTAGTCTCCTAGCGGCCCGTAGGGATACGCAGTATTTT

d_call: -
clone_size: -
v_call: TRBV13
j_call: TRBJ2-7
cdr3_aa: CASSFDGDEQYF
cdr3_nt: TGTGCCAGCAGCTTCGACGGGGACGAGCAGTACTTC

d_call: -
clone_size: -
v_call: TRBV27
j_call: TRBJ2-7
cdr3_aa: CASSFSGNEQYF
cdr3_nt: TGTGCCAGCAGTTTTTCGGGAAACGAGCAGTACTTC

d_call: -
clone_size: -
v_call: TRBV11-2
j_call: TRBJ2-5
cdr3_aa: CASSLDPGSGETQYF
cdr3_nt: TGTGCCAGCAGCTTAGATCCGGGGAGTGGAGAGACCCAGTACTTC

d_call: TRBD2
clone_size: once
v_call: TRBV12-3/TRBV12-4
j_call: TRBJ2-5
cdr3_aa: CASSLSGQETQYF
cdr3_nt: TGTGCCAGCAGTCTTAGCGGGCAAGAGACCCAGTACTTC

d_call: TRBD2
clone_size: -
v_call: TRBV29-1
j_call: TRBJ2-3
cdr3_aa: CSSGGSADTQYF
cdr3_nt: TGCAGCTCAGGCGGGAGTGCAGATACGCAGTATTTT

d_call: TRBD2
clone_size: -
v_call: TRBV5-6
j_call: TRBJ2-2
cdr3_aa: CASSLGAASGGDAGELFF
cdr3_nt: TGTGCCAGCAGCTTGGGGGCCGCTAGCGGGGGGGACGCCGGGGAGCTGTTTTTT

d_call: -
clone_size: -
v_call: TRBV28
j_call: TRBJ2-3
cdr3_aa: CASSEPMGGRADTQYF
cdr3_nt: TGTGCCAGCAGCGAACCCATGGGGGGTAGGGCAGATACGCAGTATTTT

d_call: -
clone_size: -
v_call: TRBV5-1
j_call: TRBJ1-6
cdr3_aa: CASSLSGNNSPLHF
cdr3_nt: TGCGCCAGCAGCTTATCAGGGAATAATTCACCCCTCCACTTT

d_call: TRBD2
clone_size: -
v_call: TRBV15
j_call: TRBJ2-1
cdr3_aa: CATSRGVVAGANEQFF
cdr3_nt: TGTGCCACCAGCAGAGGGGTGGTAGCGGGGGCTAATGAGCAGTTCTTC

d_call: -
clone_size: -
v_call: TRBV7-9
j_call: TRBJ1-2
cdr3_aa: CASSLAGGYDYGYTF
cdr3_nt: TGTGCCAGCAGCTTAGCAGGGGGATACGACTATGGCTACACCTTC

d_call: TRBD2
clone_size: -
v_call: TRBV3-1/TRBV3-2
j_call: TRBJ2-3
cdr3_aa: CASSQGRRGTHTDTQYF
cdr3_nt: TGTGCCAGCAGCCAAGGCCGGCGGGGGACTCACACAGATACGCAGTATTTT

d_call: TRBD1
clone_size: -
v_call: TRBV11-2
j_call: TRBJ2-7
cdr3_aa: CASSPRDRAHEQYF
cdr3_nt: TGTGCCAGCAGCCCGCGGGACAGGGCGCACGAGCAGTACTTC

d_call: -
clone_size: -
v_call: TRBV2
j_call: TRBJ1-2
cdr3_aa: CASSAYSEGVSYGYTF
cdr3_nt: TGTGCCAGCAGTGCGTACTCAGAGGGGGTCAGCTATGGCTACACCTTC

d_call: -
clone_size: many
v_call: TRBV6-6
j_call: TRBJ2-7
cdr3_aa: CASSYLGPSVDEQYF
cdr3_nt: TGTGCCAGCAGTTACTTGGGGCCTAGCGTCGACGAGCAGTACTTC

d_call: -
clone_size: -
v_call: TRBV5-1
j_call: TRBJ1-1
cdr3_aa: CASSLGRPGDTEAFF
cdr3_nt: TGCGCCAGCAGCCTAGGCCGTCCAGGGGACACTGAAGCTTTCTTT

d_call: TRBD1
clone_size: -
v_call: TRBV24-1
j_call: TRBJ2-2
cdr3_aa: CATSDPTGGGDTGELFF
cdr3_nt: TGTGCCACCAGTGACCCGACAGGGGGCGGAGACACCGGGGAGCTGTTTTTT

d_call: -
clone_size: -
v_call: TRBV7-3
j_call: TRBJ2-2
cdr3_aa: CASSPGRERDTGELFF
cdr3_nt: TGTGCCAGCAGCCCAGGCCGAGAGAGGGACACCGGGGAGCTGTTTTTT